This T cell receptor beta chain was profiled in a study of technical replicates of blood from a handful of donors. CDR1 is SGHNT, CDR2 YYREEE, per germline (reference sequence). CDR3 length: 17 residues. V was cut by 0 bases and J by 7 bases, with 20 bases left in between. Method: immunoSEQ multiplex PCR; TCRdb's copy keeps in-frame clones and lacks some. The sample contains 65,000 to 95,000 clones, approximately 97% of which appear only once. The V gene is TRBV5-4, the J gene TRBJ1-5, with D tentatively TRBD1 (6 bases). The TCR comes from a human donor in good health. The source material was T cells isolated from PBMCs. CDR3 DNA: TGTGCCAGCAGCTTGGGAGGGGGAGGGATATGGGACCAGCCCCAGCATTTT. Translating it yields CASSLGGGGIWDQPQHF.